This TCR beta chain was captured by sequencing in a study of PD-L1 blockade in urothelial cancer. Whole-study context: Patients commenced atezolizumab in the mid-2010s, and it was given at 1,200 mg intravenously every 3 weeks. The researchers analyzed blood 3 weeks (second dose) and 6 weeks after treatment start. Findings and caveats of the study: Patients with durable benefit had greater blood expansion of tumor-associated TCR clones 3 weeks into treatment.

This table comes from immunoSEQ multiplex PCR, and its TCRdb copy is limited to in-frame clones, with some not included. The sample carries tens of thousands of clones, over 75% recorded once. Comments on this clone: Antigen unknown.

Each patient gave between 1 and 8 samples, pretreatment and on-treatment. The TCR comes from a man in his sixties or seventies with urothelial cancer. The source material was PBMCs, sampled around atezolizumab (anti-PD-L1) treatment.

The DNA for the CDR3 is TGTGCCAGCAGTAGGCAGGTACCGGTGACCCAGTACTTC. This sequence encodes CASSRQVPVTQYF. This chain joins TRBV28 and TRBJ2-5; D is undetermined. Germline V lookup: CDR1 MDHEN, CDR2 SYDVKM. The CDR3 totals 13 residues. With 5 bases removed from V and 7 bases from J, the gap between germline ends came to 14 bases.